This T cell receptor (beta chain) was retrieved from a study of blood T cell repertoires in COVID-19. Study background: Some COVID-19 samples were acute and others convalescent; all came from the United States, Italy and Spain. T cells, B-cell-depleted T cells, or PBMCs supplied cDNA or gDNA.

There are a few counts of this clone. In the source study's methods: Cell counts per sample came from amplifying reference gene primers. Profiled with immunoSEQ multiplex PCR; TCRdb holds only in-frame clones, not every one. V, J and clone size are taken as reported in that table, and D and trimming were inferred from the DNA itself. Of 200,000 to 300,000 clones listed, nearly 90% are singletons. V trimming: 5 bases; J trimming: 5 bases; junction bases outside the gene matches: 5. CDR1 and CDR2 (germline): SGHNT, YENEEA. This CDR3 has 15 amino acids. The sequencing sample was made of peripheral blood. The gene calls are TRBV11-3 and TRBJ2-1, with 11 bases matching TRBD1. This TCR was sampled from a human donor in a cohort sampled during active COVID-19. As DNA, the CDR3 is TGTGCCAGCAGCGTCGGACAGGGGGCGCACAATGAGCAGTTCTTC. It yields the protein CASSVGQGAHNEQFF.